The clone carrying this T cell receptor (beta chain) showed up just a few times. The antigen is unknown. Certain patients were not enrolled. These were patients with other autoimmune diseases, uncontrolled infections, pregnancy or lactation. Germline CDR1 is SNHLY and CDR2 is FYNNEI. This CDR3 contains 15 residues. V dropped 8 bases and J dropped 7 bases, with 24 bases sitting between them. These data are taken from a study of Graves' ophthalmopathy and Graves' hyperthyroidism. The study, taken as a whole, reports: A majority of expanded thyroid clonotypes exceeding 0.001 frequency were likewise present in blood. Distinction of ophthalmopathy from stable hyperthyroidism by a 13-signature model reached 85% to 90% sensitivity and 75% to 84% specificity.

Amplification from RNA transcripts yielded the TCR beta CDR3 regions. An initial RT-PCR round employing HTBI primers preceded a second-round multiplex PCR. One entry per CDR3 protein results from TCRdb running MiXCR on the multiplex PCR reads. The sample gives about 590,000 distinct CDR3 sequences, under 40% of which show up once; about 4.1% is in the top ten. The material sequenced was peripheral blood or thyroid tissue (not recorded which). J is TRBJ2-7 and V is TRBV2; D possibly corresponds to TRBD1 (5 bases). This clonotype was obtained from an adult man with Graves' hyperthyroidism. Here the CDR3 DNA reads TGTGCCAGCGAGCGTGGCGGCAGGGCCAACAATGAGCAGTACTTC. Amino acid sequence: CASERGGRANNEQYF.